This T cell receptor (beta chain) was captured in a study of early T cells in non-severe SARS-CoV-2 infection. Study context: Bulk RNA isolated from unsorted whole blood underwent sequencing; chains were not paired.

The library protocol tagged individual cDNA molecules with unique molecular identifiers. TCRdb re-called the 5' RACE reads with MiXCR, one entry per CDR3 protein. The repertoire holds approximately 70,000 distinct CDR3 sequences, with approximately 12% as singletons. Study-wide points: VDJdb matching skewed toward anti-spike CD8 responses, missing private and CD4 specificities.

Concerning this clonotype: Its antigen is not known.

The TCR comes from an adult who was a healthcare worker with PCR-confirmed SARS-CoV-2 infection or an uninfected control (not recorded which). The sample consisted of whole blood.

Here the CDR3 reads CASSLAVGNGNTIYF. DNA of the CDR3: TGCGCCAGCAGCTTGGCCGTAGGGAATGGAAACACCATATATTTT. The V and J genes are TRBV5-1 and TRBJ1-3; D is uncertain. Germline V gene lookup returns CDR1 SGHRS and CDR2 YFSETQ. CDR3 length: 15 amino acids. Deletions cut 0 bases from V and 3 bases from J, with 10 bases between. Filled out from reference TRBV5-1 and TRBJ1-3, the complete variable domain reads KAGVTQTPRYLIKTRGQQVTLSCSPISGHRSVSWYQQTPGQGLQFLFEYFSETQRNKGNFPGRFSGRQFSNSRSEMNVSTLELGDSALYLCASSLAVGNGNTIYFGEGSWLTVV.